Detailed here is one TCR beta chain. The antigen is not known. Template material for TCR beta VDJ and CDR3 profiling consisted of genomic DNA. One entry per CDR3 protein, called by TCRdb with MiXCR from the reads. The sample contains approximately 65,000 distinct CDR3 sequences, about 50% of which appear only once. This sample was taken from a study of CD8+CD57+ T cells in acquired aplastic anemia. The study's findings and limits: Nearly 30 CD8+ CDR3 sequences were shared between patients and controls.

The V end lost 5 bases, the J end lost 2 bases, and 13 bases lay between the germline ends. Looked up from germline, CDR1 is DFQATT and CDR2 is SNEGSKA (reference sequence). The CDR3 totals 15 residues. This clonotype originated in a human donor in good health, serving as a control. The sample comprised sorted CD4+, CD8+, or CD8+CD57+ T cells (not recorded which) from PBMCs. V and J are TRBV20-1 and TRBJ1-6; a possible D gene is TRBD1 (5 bases). The CDR3 nucleotides read TGCAGTGCTCAGTTGGAGGGGACCTATAATTCACCCCTCCACTTT. Translation: CSAQLEGTYNSPLHF.